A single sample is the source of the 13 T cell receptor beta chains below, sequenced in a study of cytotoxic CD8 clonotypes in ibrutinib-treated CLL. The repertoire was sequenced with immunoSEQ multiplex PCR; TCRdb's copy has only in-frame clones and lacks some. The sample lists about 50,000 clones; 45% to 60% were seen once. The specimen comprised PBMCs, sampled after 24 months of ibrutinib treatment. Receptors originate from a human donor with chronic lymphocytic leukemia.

The CDR3 loop reads CASSLDSLRETQYF. In nucleotides, the CDR3 is TGCGCCAGCAGCTTGGACAGCCTGAGGGAGACCCAGTACTTC. V gene TRBV5-1 combines with J gene TRBJ2-5; D not resolved. Looked up from germline, CDR1 is SGHRS and CDR2 is YFSETQ. The CDR3 loop spans 14 amino acids. Trimming cost V 0 bases and J 5 bases, with 11 bases left between them.

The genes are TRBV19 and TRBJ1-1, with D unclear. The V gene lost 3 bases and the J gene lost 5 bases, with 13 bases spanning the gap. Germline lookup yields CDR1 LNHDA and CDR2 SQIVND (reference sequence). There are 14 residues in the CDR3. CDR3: CASSIPGFGTEAFF. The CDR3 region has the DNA TGTGCCAGTAGTATCCCGGGGTTTGGGACTGAAGCTTTCTTT.

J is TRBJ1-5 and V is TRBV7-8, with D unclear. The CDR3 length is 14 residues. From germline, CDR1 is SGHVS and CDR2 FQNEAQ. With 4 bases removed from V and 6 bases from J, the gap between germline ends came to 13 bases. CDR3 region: CASSSDPVGQPQHF. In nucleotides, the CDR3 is TGTGCCAGCAGCTCCGACCCGGTGGGTCAGCCCCAGCATTTT.

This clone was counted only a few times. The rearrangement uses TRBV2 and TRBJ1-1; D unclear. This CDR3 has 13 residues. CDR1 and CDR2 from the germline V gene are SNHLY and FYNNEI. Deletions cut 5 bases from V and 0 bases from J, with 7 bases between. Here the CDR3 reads CASSRSVNTEAFF. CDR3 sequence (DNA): TGTGCCAGCAGTAGAAGTGTGAACACTGAAGCTTTCTTT.

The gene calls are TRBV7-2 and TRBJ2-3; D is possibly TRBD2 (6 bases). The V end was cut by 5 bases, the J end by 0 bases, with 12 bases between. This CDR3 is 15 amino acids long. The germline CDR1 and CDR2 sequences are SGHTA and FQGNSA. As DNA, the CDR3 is TGTGCCAGCAGCAAATGGGACTCTAGCACAGATACGCAGTATTTT. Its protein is CASSKWDSSTDTQYF.

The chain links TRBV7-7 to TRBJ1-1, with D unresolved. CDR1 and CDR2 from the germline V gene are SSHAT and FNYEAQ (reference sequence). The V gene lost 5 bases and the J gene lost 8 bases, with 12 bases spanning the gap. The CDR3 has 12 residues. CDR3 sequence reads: CASSGPGGEAFF. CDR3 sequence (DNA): TGTGCCAGCAGCGGTCCGGGAGGCGAAGCTTTCTTT.

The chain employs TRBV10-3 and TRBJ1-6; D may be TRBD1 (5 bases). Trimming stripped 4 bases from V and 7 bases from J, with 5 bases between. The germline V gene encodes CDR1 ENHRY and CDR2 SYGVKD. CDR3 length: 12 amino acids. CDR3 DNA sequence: TGTGCCATCAGTGGACAGAATTCACCCCTCCACTTT. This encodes CAISGQNSPLHF.

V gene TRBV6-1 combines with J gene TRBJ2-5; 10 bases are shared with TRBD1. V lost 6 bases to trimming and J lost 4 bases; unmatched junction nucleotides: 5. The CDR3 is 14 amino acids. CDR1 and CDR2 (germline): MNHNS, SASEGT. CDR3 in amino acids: CASRVTGGGETQYF. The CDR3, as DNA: TGTGCCAGCAGGGTGACAGGGGGCGGAGAGACCCAGTACTTC.

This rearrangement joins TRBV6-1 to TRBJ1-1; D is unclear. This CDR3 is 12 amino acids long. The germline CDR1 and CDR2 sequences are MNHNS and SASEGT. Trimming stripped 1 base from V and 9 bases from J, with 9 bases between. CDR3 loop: CASSEVGGQAFF. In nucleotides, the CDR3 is TGTGCCAGCAGTGAAGTTGGAGGGCAAGCTTTCTTT.

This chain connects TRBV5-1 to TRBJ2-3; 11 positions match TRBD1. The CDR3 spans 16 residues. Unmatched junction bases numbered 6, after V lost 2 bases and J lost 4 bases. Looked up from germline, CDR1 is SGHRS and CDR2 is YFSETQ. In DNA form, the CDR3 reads TGCGCCAGCAGCTTAGGACAGGGGGCCGTCGCAGATACGCAGTATTTT. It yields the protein CASSLGQGAVADTQYF.

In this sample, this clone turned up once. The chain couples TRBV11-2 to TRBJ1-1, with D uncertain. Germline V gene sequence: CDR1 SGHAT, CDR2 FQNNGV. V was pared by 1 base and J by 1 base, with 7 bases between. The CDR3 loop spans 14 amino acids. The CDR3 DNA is TGTGCCAGCAGCTTAGCACCCGCGAACACTGAAGCTTTCTTT. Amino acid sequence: CASSLAPANTEAFF.

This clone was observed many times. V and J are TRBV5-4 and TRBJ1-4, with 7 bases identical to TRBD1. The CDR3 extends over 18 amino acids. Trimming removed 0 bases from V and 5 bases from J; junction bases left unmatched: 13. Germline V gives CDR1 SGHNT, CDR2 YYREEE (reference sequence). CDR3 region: CASSLGFRQGGANEKLFF. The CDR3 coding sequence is TGTGCCAGCAGCTTGGGTTTCCGACAGGGAGGTGCCAATGAAAAACTGTTTTTT.

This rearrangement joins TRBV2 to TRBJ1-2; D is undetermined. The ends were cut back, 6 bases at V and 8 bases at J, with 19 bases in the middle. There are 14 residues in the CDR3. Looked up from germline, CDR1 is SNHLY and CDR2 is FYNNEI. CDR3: CASRGMGQMGGYTF. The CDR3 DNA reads TGTGCCAGCAGGGGGATGGGCCAGATGGGAGGCTACACCTTC.